This record covers a single T cell receptor (beta chain). This specimen comes from a study of cytomegalovirus exposure and HLA in healthy donors. The PCR had 60 Vbeta and 13 Jbeta primers. Libraries were prepared by immunoSEQ multiplex PCR; TCRdb keeps only in-frame clonotypes and omits some of them. The record lists around 50,000 clones, of which the ten most abundant hold more than 5.5%. V dropped 5 bases and J dropped 8 bases, with 27 bases sitting between them. CDR3 length: 16 amino acids. Germline V gives CDR1 GTSNPN, CDR2 SVGIG (reference sequence). The TCR was taken from a male donor in good health and CMV-seropositive. Sequenced material: PBMCs. The chain employs TRBV30 and TRBJ1-2, with a tentative D call TRBD1 (5 bases). CDR3 region: CAWALELDAGIGGYTF. The CDR3 DNA sequence: TGTGCCTGGGCCCTCGAACTTGACGCAGGGATCGGGGGCTACACCTTC. The full variable domain, with the rest looked up from reference TRBV30 and TRBJ1-2, is SQTIHQWPATLVQPVGSPLSLECTVEGTSNPNLYWYRQAAGRGLQLLFYSVGIGQISSEVPQNLSASRPQDRQFILSSKKLLLSDSGFYLCAWALELDAGIGGYTFGSGTRLTVV.